The 10 T cell receptor beta chains below come from one sample, sequenced in a study of shared clonotypes between healthy human individuals. Some clones are missing from TCRdb's copy, which holds only in-frame ones; the method was immunoSEQ multiplex PCR. The sample has around 690,000 clones, 80% to 95% seen once. The sample consisted of memory CD8+ T cells from PBMCs. Subset meaning: CD45RO+ cells pooled with CCR7-negative TemRA cells. The receptors shown here come from a young man in good health. Some clones in this sample may be carry-over from other donors' samples.

This clone was observed a handful of times. This chain uses TRBV7-9 with TRBJ1-2; D is uncertain. This CDR3 comprises 13 residues. Germline assignment: CDR1 SEHNR and CDR2 FQNEAQ (reference sequence). V lost 0 bases to trimming and J lost 6 bases, with 8 bases between them. CDR3: CASSLATQDGYTF. Here the CDR3 DNA reads TGTGCCAGCAGCTTAGCGACTCAAGATGGCTACACCTTC. The full variable domain, completed using reference TRBV7-9 and TRBJ1-2, is DTGVSQNPRHKITKRGQNVTFRCDPISEHNRLYWYRQTLGQGPEFLTYFQNEAQLEKSRLLSDRFSAERPKGSFSTLEIQRTEQGDSAMYLCASSLATQDGYTFGSGTRLTVV.

As regards this clone: At the DNA level, this CDR3 is encoded by other sequences in the same sample as well. The gene calls are TRBV5-6 and TRBJ1-3, with D possibly being TRBD1 (6 bases). The CDR3 runs 14 residues. Germline V gene sequence: CDR1 SGHDT, CDR2 YYEEEE. V was pared by 2 bases and J by 0 bases, with 6 bases between. The CDR3 reads CASSLGGSGNTIYF. DNA for the CDR3: TGTGCCAGCAGCTTAGGGGGCTCTGGAAACACCATATATTTT.

The chain uses TRBV6-6 and TRBJ2-7, with 10 bases fitting TRBD1. The germline V gene has CDR1 MNHNY and CDR2 SVGAGI (reference sequence). The CDR3 is 16 residues long. Germline trimming cut 2 bases from V and 6 bases from J; bases unmatched to any gene: 10. Here the CDR3 reads CASSYAGTGELAEQYF. For the CDR3, the DNA is TGTGCCAGCAGTTACGCCGGGACAGGGGAGCTTGCCGAGCAGTACTTC.

J is TRBJ1-1 and V is TRBV5-6; D remains ambiguous. The CDR3 spans 13 residues. Trimming removed 4 bases from V and 4 bases from J, with 11 bases in between. The germline V gene encodes CDR1 SGHDT and CDR2 YYEEEE. The CDR3 loop reads CASSPSIATEAFF. The CDR3, as DNA: TGTGCCAGCAGCCCTTCTATCGCCACTGAAGCTTTCTTT.

The genes are TRBV7-9 and TRBJ1-2, with D unresolved. The CDR3 runs to 12 residues. CDR1 is SEHNR, CDR2 FQNEAQ, per germline (reference sequence). Trimming removed 2 bases from V and 6 bases from J, with 7 bases in between. The CDR3 is CASSLRTNGYTF. DNA for the CDR3: TGTGCCAGCAGCTTAAGAACAAATGGCTACACCTTC.

This chain connects TRBV4-2 to TRBJ2-2; D not resolved. The CDR3 runs to 12 residues. The germline V and J ends were trimmed by 4 bases and 6 bases, with 6 bases remaining between them. Germline CDR1 reads LGHNA; CDR2 reads YNFKEQ. CDR3 nucleotides: TGTGCCAGCAGCCCCCGCGCCGGGGAGCTGTTTTTT. Protein: CASSPRAGELFF.

This clone was counted once. This chain uses TRBV15 with TRBJ1-1; no clear D. Trimming took off 3 bases at V and 0 bases at J, with 14 bases between the two ends. This CDR3 spans 16 amino acids. CDR1 is LNHNV, CDR2 YYDKDF, per germline (reference sequence). The CDR3 loop is CATSSGGEGMNTEAFF. The CDR3 nucleotides read TGTGCCACCAGCAGTGGAGGAGAGGGCATGAACACTGAAGCTTTCTTT.

The chain combines TRBV27 with TRBJ2-3; D call uncertain. Germline V gene lookup returns CDR1 MNHEY and CDR2 SMNVEV (reference sequence). Trimming pared 2 bases from V and 0 bases from J, leaving 15 bases between. The CDR3 length is 17 residues. The CDR3 DNA is TGTGCCAGCAGTTTAATAGGGCTACTTGGCAGCACAGATACGCAGTATTTT. It is translated as CASSLIGLLGSTDTQYF.

This clone appeared a few times. The chain combines TRBV7-9 with TRBJ1-2; maybe TRBD1 (6 bases). V was cut by 3 bases and J by 4 bases, with 15 bases left in between. CDR3 length: 15 residues. Germline-derived CDR1 and CDR2 are SEHNR and FQNEAQ (reference sequence). The CDR3 region is CASSFPDRSVYGYTF. DNA of the CDR3: TGTGCCAGCAGCTTCCCCGACAGGTCGGTCTATGGCTACACCTTC. Variable domain in full (rest from reference TRBV7-9 and TRBJ1-2): DTGVSQNPRHKITKRGQNVTFRCDPISEHNRLYWYRQTLGQGPEFLTYFQNEAQLEKSRLLSDRFSAERPKGSFSTLEIQRTEQGDSAMYLCASSFPDRSVYGYTFGSGTRLTVV.

This clone occurred a few times. This chain connects TRBV2 to TRBJ2-7; tentatively, D is TRBD2 (7 bases). Germline V lookup: CDR1 SNHLY, CDR2 FYNNEI. V dropped 8 bases and J dropped 3 bases, with 23 bases sitting between them. This CDR3 is built from 16 residues. The CDR3 reads CASRNNPGEGDYEQYF. The CDR3 nucleotides read TGTGCCAGCCGAAATAACCCAGGGGAGGGAGACTACGAGCAGTACTTC.